This T cell receptor beta chain was retrieved from a study of T cell repertoires in cytomegalovirus infection (dated by TCRdb to between 2018 and 2021). As for the study more broadly: Recently identified HLA-C-restricted CMV epitopes, whose presentation resists viral immunomodulation, were targeted by peptide stimulations together with well-studied HLA-B-restricted epitopes. Because public TCR beta signatures pointed to carriage of CMV infection together with the matching HLA type, the HLA type of each donor mattered for the analysis. General study outcomes and caveats: Cumulative frequency of public TCR beta family members discriminated carriers of CMV infection plus the relevant HLA type in this cohort and an independent approximately 350-donor cohort. In the ex vivo response, HLA-C-restricted CMV-specific TCR beta clonotypes were dominant, and in two of eight donors the single most frequent clonotype came from this HLA-C-restricted group.

This clonotype was seen a handful of times. What this receptor recognizes is not known. Base-call qualities are not available, and no considerably larger clone is one nucleotide away. The label giving this sample's treatment or condition can be read as: in vitro stimulation with specific CMV peptide epitopes to enrich CMV-specific T cells. The instrument given in TCRdb is Illumina HiSeq 1500. The raw public reads went through TCRdb reprocessing: fastp at Q25, MiXCR clone calling, in-frame beta chains kept. Entries are consolidated by CDR3 protein sequence, retaining the most common genes and DNA. Within this sample are roughly 160,000 distinct CDR3 sequences, with about 22% of them counted one time only. The ten largest make up roughly 25% of the sample. This clonotype originated in a human donor in good health (CMV status not recorded). Some clones in this sample may be carry-over from other donors' samples. This specimen consisted of CD8+ T cells from cultured PBMCs, obtained from culture after CMV antigen stimulation.

The sequenced DNA: TGTGCCAGCAGCTTAGAAGACAGGTTCGAAACCGGGGAGCTGTTTTTT. The resulting protein is CASSLEDRFETGELFF. The rearrangement joined TRBV7-8 to TRBJ2-2, and perhaps TRBD1 as D gene, on 6 matching bases. Including cysteine and phenylalanine, the CDR3 has 16 amino acids. The sequence is cut down to CDR3 DNA, 48 bases in frame from base 1. V is reduced by 1 base and J by 5 bases, leaving a spacing of 14 bases between them. From the germline V gene, CDR1 is SGHVS and CDR2 is FQNEAQ.